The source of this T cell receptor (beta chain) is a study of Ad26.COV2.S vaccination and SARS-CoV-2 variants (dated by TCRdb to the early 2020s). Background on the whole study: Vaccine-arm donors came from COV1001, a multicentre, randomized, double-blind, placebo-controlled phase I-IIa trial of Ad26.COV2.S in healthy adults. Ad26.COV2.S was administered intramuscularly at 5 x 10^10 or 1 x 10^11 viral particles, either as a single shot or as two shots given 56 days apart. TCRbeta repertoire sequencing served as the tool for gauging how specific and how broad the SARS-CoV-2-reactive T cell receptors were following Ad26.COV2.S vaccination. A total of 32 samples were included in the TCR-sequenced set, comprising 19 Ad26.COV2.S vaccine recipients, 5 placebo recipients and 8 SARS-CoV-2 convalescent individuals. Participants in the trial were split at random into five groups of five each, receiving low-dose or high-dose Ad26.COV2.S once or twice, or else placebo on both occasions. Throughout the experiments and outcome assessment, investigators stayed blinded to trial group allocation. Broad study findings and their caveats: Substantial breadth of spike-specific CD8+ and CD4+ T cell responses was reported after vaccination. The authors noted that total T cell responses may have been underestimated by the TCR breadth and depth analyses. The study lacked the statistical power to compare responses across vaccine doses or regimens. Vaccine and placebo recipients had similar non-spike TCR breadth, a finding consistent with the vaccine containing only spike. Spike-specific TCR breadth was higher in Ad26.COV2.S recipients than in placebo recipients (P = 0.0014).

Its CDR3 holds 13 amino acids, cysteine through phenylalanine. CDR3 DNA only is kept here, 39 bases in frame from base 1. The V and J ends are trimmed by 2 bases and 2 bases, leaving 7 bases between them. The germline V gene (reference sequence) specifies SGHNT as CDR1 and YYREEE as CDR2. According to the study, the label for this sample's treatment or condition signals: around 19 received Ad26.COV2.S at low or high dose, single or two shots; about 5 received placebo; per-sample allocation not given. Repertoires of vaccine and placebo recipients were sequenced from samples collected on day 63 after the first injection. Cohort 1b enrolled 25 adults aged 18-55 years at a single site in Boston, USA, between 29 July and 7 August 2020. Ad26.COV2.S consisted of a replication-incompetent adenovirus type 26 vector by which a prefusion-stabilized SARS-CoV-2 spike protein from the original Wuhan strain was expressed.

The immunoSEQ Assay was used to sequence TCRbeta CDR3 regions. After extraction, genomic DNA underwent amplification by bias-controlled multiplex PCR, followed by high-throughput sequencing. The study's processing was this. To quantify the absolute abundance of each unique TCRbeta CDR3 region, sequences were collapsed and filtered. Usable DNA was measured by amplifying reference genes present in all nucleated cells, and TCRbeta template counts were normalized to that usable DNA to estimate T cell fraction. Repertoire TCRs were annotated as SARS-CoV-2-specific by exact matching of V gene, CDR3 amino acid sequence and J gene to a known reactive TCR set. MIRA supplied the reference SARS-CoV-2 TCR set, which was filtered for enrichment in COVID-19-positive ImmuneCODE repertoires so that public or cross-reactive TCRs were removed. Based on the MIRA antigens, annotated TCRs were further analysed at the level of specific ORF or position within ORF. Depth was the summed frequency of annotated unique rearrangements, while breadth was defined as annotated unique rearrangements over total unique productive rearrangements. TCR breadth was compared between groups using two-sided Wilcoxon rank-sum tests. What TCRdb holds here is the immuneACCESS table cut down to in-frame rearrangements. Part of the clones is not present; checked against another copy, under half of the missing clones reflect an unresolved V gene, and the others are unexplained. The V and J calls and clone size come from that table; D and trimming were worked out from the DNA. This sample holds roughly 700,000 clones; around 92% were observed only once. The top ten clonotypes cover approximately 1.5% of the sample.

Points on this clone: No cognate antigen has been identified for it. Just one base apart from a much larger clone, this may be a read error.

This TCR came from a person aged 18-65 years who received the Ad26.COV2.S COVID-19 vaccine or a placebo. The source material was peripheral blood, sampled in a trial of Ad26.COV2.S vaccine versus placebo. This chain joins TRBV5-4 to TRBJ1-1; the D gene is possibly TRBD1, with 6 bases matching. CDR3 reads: CASSFRGNTEAFF. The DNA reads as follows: TGTGCCAGCAGCTTCAGGGGAAACACTGAAGCTTTCTTT.